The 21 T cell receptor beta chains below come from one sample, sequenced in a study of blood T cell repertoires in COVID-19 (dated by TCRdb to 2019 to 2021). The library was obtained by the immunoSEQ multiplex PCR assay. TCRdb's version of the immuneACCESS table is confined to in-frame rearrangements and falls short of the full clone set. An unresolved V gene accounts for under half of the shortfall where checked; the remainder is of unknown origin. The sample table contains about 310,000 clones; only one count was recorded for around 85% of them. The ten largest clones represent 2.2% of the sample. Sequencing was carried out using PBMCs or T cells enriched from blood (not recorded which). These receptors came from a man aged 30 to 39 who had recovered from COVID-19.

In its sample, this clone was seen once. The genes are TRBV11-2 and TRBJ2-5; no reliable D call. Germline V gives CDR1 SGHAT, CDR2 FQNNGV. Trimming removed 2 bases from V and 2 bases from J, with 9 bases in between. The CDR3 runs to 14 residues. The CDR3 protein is CASSLSQTQETQYF. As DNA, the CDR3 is TGTGCCAGCAGCTTAAGTCAGACACAAGAGACCCAGTACTTC. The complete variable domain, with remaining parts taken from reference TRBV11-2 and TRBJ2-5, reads EAGVAQSPRYKIIEKRQSVAFWCNPISGHATLYWYQQILGQGPKLLIQFQNNGVVDDSQLPKDRFSAERLKGVDSTLKIQPAKLEDSAVYLCASSLSQTQETQYFGPGTRLLVL.

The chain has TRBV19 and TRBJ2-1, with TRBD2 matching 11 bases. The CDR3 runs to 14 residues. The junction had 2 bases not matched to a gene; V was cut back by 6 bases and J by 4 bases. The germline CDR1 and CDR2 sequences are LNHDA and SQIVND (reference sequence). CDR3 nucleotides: TGTGCCAGTAGGACTAGCGGGGCATACAATGAGCAGTTCTTC. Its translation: CASRTSGAYNEQFF.

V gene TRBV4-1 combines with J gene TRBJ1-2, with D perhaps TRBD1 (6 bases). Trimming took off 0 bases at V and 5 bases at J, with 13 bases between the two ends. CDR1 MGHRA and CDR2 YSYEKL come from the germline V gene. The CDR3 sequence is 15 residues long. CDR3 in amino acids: CASSQEHTGSYGYTF. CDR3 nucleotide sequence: TGCGCCAGCAGCCAAGAACATACAGGGAGTTATGGCTACACCTTC.

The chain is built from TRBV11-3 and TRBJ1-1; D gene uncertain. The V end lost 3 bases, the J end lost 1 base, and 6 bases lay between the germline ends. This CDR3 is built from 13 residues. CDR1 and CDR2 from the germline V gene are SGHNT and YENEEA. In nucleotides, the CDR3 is TGTGCCAGCAGCTTGGGCAGGAACACTGAAGCTTTCTTT. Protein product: CASSLGRNTEAFF.

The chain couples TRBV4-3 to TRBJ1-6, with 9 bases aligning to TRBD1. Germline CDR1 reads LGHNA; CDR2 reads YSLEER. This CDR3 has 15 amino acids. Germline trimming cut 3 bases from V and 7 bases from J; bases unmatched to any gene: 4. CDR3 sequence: CASSHRTGDNSPLHF. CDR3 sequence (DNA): TGCGCCAGCAGCCACAGGACAGGGGACAATTCACCCCTCCACTTT.

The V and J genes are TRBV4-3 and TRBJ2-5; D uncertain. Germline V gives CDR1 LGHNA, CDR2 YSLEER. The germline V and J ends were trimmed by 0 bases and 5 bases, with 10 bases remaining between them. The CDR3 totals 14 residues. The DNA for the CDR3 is TGCGCCAGCAGCCAAGATCGTTACTTGGAGACCCAGTACTTC. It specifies CASSQDRYLETQYF.

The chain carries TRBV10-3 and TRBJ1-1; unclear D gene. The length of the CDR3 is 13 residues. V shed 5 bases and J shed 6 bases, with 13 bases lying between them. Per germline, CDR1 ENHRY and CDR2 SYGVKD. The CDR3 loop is CAISREGRAEAFF. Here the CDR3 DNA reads TGTGCCATCAGTAGGGAAGGGAGGGCTGAAGCTTTCTTT.

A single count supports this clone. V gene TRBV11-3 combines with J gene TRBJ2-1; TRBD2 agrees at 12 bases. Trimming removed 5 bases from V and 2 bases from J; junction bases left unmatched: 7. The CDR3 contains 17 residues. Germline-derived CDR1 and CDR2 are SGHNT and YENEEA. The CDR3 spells CASSLSSGGAAYNEQFF. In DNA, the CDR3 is TGTGCCAGCAGCCTGTCTAGCGGGGGGGCTGCCTACAATGAGCAGTTCTTC. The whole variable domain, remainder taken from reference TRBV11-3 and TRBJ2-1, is EAGVVQSPRYKIIEKKQPVAFWCNPISGHNTLYWYLQNLGQGPELLIRYENEEAVDDSQLPKDRFSAERLKGVDSTLKIQPAELGDSAVYLCASSLSSGGAAYNEQFFGPGTRLTVL.

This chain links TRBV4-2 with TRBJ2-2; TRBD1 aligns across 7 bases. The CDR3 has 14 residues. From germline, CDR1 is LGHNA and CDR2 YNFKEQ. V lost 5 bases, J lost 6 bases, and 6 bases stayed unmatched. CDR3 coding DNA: TGTGCCAGCAGCGAGGGGGCAAAGGCCGGGGAGCTGTTTTTT. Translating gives CASSEGAKAGELFF.

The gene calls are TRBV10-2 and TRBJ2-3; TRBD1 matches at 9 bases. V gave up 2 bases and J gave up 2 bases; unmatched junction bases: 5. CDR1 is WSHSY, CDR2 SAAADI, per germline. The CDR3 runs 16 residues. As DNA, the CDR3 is TGCGCCAGCAGTGAGGGACAGGGGAGGTACACAGATACGCAGTATTTT. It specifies CASSEGQGRYTDTQYF.

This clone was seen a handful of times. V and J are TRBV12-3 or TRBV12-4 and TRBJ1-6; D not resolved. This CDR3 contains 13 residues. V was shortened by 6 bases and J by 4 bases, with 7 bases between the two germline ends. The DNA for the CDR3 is TGTGCCAGCAGGGCGGGGTATAATTCACCCCTCCACTTT. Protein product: CASRAGYNSPLHF.

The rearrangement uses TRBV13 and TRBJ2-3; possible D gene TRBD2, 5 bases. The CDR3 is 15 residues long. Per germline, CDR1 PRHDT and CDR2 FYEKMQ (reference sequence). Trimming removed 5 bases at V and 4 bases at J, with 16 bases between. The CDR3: CASSPPTTLADTQYF. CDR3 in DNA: TGTGCCAGCAGCCCCCCCACCACACTAGCAGATACGCAGTATTTT.

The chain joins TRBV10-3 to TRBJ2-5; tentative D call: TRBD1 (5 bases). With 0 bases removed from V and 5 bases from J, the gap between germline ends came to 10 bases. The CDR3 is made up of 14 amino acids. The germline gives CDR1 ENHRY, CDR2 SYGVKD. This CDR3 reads CAISESDSRETQYF. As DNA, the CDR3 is TGTGCCATCAGTGAGTCCGACAGCAGGGAGACCCAGTACTTC.

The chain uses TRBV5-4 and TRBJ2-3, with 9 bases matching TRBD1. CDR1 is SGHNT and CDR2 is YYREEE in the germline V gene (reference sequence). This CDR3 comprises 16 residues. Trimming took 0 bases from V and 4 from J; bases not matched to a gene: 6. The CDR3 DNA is TGTGCCAGCAGCTTGGAACAGGGGGCTTTTGCAGATACGCAGTATTTT. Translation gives CASSLEQGAFADTQYF.

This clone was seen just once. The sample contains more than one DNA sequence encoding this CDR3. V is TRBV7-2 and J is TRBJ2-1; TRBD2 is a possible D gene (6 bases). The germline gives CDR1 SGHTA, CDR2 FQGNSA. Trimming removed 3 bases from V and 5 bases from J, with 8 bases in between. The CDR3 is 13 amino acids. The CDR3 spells CASSFGGHNEQFF. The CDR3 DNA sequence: TGTGCCAGCAGCTTCGGGGGACACAATGAGCAGTTCTTC.

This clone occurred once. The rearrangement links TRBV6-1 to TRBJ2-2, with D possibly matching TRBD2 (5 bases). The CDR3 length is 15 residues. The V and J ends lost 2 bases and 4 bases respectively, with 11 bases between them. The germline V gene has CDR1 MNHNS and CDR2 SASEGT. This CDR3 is CASSEILAGTGELFF. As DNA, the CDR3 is TGTGCCAGCAGTGAAATCCTAGCAGGCACCGGGGAGCTGTTTTTT.

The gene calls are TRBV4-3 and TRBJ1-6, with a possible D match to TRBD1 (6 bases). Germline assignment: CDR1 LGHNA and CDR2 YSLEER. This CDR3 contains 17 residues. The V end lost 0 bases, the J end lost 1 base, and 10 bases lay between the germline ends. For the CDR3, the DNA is TGCGCCAGCAGCCAAGAAGGGGGTGGGTCCTATAATTCACCCCTCCACTTT. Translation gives CASSQEGGGSYNSPLHF.

The CDR3 is CSAAQGTEAFF. The CDR3 DNA is TGCAGTGCCGCGCAGGGCACTGAAGCTTTCTTT. The chain couples TRBV20-1 to TRBJ1-1; TRBD1 is a possible D gene (5 bases). V lost 6 bases and J lost 4, with 9 bases in between. Germline V gives CDR1 DFQATT, CDR2 SNEGSKA (reference sequence). The CDR3 consists of 11 residues.

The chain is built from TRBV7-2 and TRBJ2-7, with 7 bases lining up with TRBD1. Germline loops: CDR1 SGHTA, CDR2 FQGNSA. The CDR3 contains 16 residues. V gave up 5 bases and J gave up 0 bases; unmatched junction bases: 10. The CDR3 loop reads CASSPRQGKGSYEQYF. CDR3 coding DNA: TGTGCCAGCAGCCCGAGACAGGGCAAGGGCTCCTACGAGCAGTACTTC.

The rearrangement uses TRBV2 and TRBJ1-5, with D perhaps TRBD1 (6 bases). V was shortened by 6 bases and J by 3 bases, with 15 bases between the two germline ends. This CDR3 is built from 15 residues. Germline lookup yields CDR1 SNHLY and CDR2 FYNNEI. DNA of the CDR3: TGTGCCAGCAGCCAACAGGGAGACTTCAATCAGCCCCAGCATTTT. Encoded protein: CASSQQGDFNQPQHF. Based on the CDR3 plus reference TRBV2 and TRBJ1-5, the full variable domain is EPEVTQTPSHQVTQMGQEVILRCVPISNHLYFYWYRQILGQKVEFLVSFYNNEISEKSEIFDDQFSVERPDGSNFTLKIRSTKLEDSAMYFCASSQQGDFNQPQHFGDGTRLSIL.

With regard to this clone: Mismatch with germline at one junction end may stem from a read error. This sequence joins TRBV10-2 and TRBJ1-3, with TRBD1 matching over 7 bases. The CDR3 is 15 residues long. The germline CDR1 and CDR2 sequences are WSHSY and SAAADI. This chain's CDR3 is CASSSPTGAGNTIYF. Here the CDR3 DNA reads TGCGCCAGCAGTTCCCCAACAGGGGCTGGGAACACCATATATTTT.